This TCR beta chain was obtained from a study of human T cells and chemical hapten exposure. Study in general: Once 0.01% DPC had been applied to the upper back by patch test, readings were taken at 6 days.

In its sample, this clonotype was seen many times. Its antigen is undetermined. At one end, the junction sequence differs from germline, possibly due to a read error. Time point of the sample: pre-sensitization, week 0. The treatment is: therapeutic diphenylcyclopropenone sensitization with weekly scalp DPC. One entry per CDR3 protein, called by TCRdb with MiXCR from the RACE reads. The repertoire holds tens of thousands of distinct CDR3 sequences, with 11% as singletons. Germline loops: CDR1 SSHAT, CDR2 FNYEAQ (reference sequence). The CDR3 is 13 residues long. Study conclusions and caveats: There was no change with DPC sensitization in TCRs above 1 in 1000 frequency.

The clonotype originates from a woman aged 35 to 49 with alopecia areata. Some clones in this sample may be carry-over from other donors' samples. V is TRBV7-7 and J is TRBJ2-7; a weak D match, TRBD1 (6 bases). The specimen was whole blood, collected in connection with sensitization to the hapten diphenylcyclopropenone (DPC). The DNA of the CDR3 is TGTGCTAGCAGCCCAGGACAGACCTACGAGCAGTACTTC. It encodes CASSPGQTYEQYF.